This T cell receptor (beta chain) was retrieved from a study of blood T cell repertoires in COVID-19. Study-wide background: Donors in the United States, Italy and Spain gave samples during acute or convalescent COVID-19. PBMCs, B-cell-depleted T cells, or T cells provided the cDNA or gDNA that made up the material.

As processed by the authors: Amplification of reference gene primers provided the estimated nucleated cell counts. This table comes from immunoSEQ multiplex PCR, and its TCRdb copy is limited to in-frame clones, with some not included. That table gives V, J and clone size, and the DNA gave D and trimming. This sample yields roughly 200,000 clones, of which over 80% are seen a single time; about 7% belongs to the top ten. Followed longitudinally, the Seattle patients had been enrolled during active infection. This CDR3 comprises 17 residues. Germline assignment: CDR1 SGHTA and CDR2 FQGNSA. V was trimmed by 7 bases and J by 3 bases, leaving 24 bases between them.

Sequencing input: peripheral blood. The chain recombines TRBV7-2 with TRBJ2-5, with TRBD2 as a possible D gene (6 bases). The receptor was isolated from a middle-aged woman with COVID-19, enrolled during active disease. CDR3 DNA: TGTGCCAGCACCCTGGGGGGAGGTGGCGCACTGAAAGAGACCCAGTACTTC. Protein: CASTLGGGGALKETQYF.